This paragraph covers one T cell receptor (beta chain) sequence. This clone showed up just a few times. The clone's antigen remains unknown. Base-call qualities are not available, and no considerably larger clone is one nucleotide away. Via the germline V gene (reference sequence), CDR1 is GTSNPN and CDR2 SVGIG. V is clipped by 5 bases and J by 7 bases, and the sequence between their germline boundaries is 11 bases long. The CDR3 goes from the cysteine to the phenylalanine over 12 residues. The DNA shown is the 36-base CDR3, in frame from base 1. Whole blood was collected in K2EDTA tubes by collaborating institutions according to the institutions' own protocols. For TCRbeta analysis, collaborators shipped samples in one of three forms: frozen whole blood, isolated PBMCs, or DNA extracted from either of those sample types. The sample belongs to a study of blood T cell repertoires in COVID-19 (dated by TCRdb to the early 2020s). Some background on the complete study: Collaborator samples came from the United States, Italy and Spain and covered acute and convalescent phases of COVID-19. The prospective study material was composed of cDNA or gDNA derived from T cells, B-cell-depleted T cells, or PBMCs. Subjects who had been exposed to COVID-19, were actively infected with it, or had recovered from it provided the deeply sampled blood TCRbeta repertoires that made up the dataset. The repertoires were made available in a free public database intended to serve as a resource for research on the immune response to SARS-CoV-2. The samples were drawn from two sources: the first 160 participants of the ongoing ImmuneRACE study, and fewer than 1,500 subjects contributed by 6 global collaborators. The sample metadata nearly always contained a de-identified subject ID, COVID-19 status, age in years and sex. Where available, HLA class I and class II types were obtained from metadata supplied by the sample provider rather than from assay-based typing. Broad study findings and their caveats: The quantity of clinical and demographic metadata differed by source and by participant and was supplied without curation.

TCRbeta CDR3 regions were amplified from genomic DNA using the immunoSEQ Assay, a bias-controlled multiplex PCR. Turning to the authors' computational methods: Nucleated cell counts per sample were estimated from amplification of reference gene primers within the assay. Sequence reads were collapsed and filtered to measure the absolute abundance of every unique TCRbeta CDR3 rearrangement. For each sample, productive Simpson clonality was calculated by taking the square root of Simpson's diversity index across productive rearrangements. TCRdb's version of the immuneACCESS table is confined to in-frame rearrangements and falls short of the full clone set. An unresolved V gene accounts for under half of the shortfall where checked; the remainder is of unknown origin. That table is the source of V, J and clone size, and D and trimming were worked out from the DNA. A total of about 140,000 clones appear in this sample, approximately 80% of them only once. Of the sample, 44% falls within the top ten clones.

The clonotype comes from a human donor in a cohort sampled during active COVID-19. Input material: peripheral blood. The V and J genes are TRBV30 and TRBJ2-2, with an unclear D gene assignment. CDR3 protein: CAWAGRRGELFF. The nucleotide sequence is TGTGCCTGGGCTGGCCGCCGCGGGGAGCTGTTTTTT.